The clone carrying this T cell receptor beta chain is a singleton in its sample. Its antigen is unknown. These data originate in a study of response to subunit inactivated influenza vaccine. Overall study findings and caveats: The study's authors posited that every seasonal influenza vaccination enlists few new T cells.

V lost 0 bases to trimming and J lost 5 bases, with 11 bases between them. Germline V lookup: CDR1 SGHRS, CDR2 YFSETQ. This CDR3 spans 15 amino acids. Using its own MiXCR run on the RT-PCR reads, TCRdb lists one record per CDR3 protein. Altogether just over 300,000 distinct CDR3 sequences are present, approximately 21% being singletons, with the ten largest covering 10%. The sequencing here drew on PBMCs from blood, taken 21 months after vaccination. The source is a man aged 50-75 years who received an inactivated influenza vaccine. This chain connects TRBV5-1 to TRBJ2-2; D gene uncertain. CDR3 nucleotide sequence: TGCGCCAGCAGCTTGGTCGGGTTAGATACCGGGGAGCTGTTTTTT. Its protein is CASSLVGLDTGELFF.